The 24 T cell receptor beta chains reported below all come from one sample, sequenced in a study of blood T cell repertoires in COVID-19. Some clones are missing from TCRdb's copy, which holds only in-frame ones; the method was immunoSEQ multiplex PCR. The sample yields about 240,000 clones, about 86% seen once. Input material: peripheral blood. These receptors were obtained from a man in his 60s with acute or convalescent COVID-19.

The chain couples TRBV2 to TRBJ2-3; 11 bases map to TRBD2. This CDR3 is built from 15 residues. Germline lookup yields CDR1 SNHLY and CDR2 FYNNEI. V shed 7 bases and J 5 bases; nucleotides not matched to a gene: 8. CDR3: CASILLAGAGDTQYF. CDR3 nucleotide sequence: TGTGCCAGCATCCTACTAGCGGGAGCCGGAGATACGCAGTATTTT.

This chain connects TRBV2 to TRBJ2-3, with TRBD2 matching over 15 bases. V trimming: 3 bases; J trimming: 6 bases; junction bases outside the gene matches: 7. The CDR3 has 17 residues. Germline V CDR1 and CDR2: SNHLY, FYNNEI. CDR3 region: CASSDQGLAGGGDTQYF. DNA of the CDR3: TGTGCCAGCAGTGACCAGGGACTAGCGGGAGGAGGGGATACGCAGTATTTT.

This clone was recorded only once. J is TRBJ2-5 and V is TRBV7-2, with TRBD1 identical over 8 bases. V gave up 3 bases and J gave up 5 bases; unmatched junction bases: 8. The CDR3 is made up of 15 amino acids. Germline V gives CDR1 SGHTA, CDR2 FQGNSA. Here the CDR3 reads CASSFDRGRGETQYF. The CDR3 coding sequence is TGTGCCAGCAGCTTCGACAGGGGTAGGGGGGAGACCCAGTACTTC.

This CDR3 is CASIREPREDTQYF. The CDR3, as DNA: TGTGCCAGCATTCGGGAGCCCCGGGAAGATACGCAGTATTTT. V is TRBV2 and J is TRBJ2-3, with D possibly matching TRBD2 (6 bases). The CDR3 covers 14 residues. CDR1 SNHLY and CDR2 FYNNEI come from the germline V gene. V was trimmed by 7 bases and J by 5 bases, leaving 16 bases between them.

The chain uses TRBV27 and TRBJ1-2, with D perhaps matching TRBD1 (6 bases). CDR1 and CDR2 from the germline V gene are MNHEY and SMNVEV (reference sequence). The CDR3 loop spans 15 amino acids. V lost 4 bases to trimming and J lost 9 bases, with 21 bases between them. Written as DNA, the CDR3 is TGTGCCAGCAGTTCCTCCGGTACAGGGCATTATAGCTACACCTTC. Its protein is CASSSSGTGHYSYTF.

Here the CDR3 reads CASSIRGGARAANQPQHF. Written as DNA, the CDR3 is TGTGCCAGTAGTATTAGAGGAGGGGCGCGCGCAGCTAATCAGCCCCAGCATTTT. The chain joins TRBV19 to TRBJ1-5, with D perhaps matching TRBD1 (5 bases). This CDR3 region has 18 residues. CDR1 is LNHDA and CDR2 is SQIVND in the germline V gene (reference sequence). V was clipped by 3 bases and J by 4 bases, with 22 bases between them.

The gene calls are TRBV7-2 and TRBJ2-7, with a tentative D call TRBD2 (5 bases). The germline V gene has CDR1 SGHTA and CDR2 FQGNSA. Trimming stripped 5 bases from V and 7 bases from J, with 12 bases between. The CDR3 consists of 12 residues. The DNA for the CDR3 is TGTGCCAGCAGCCTGAGGGCGAGGGAGCAGTACTTC. Translation: CASSLRAREQYF.

The J gene is TRBJ2-1, the V gene TRBV5-1, with TRBD1 identical over 10 bases. V lost 6 bases and J lost 9; bases outside the gene matches: 9. The CDR3 runs 14 residues. CDR1 is SGHRS, CDR2 YFSETQ, per germline. The CDR3 region has the DNA TGCGCCAGCAACCCGGGACAGGGGACGGCTGAGCAGTTCTTC. Translation gives CASNPGQGTAEQFF. The full variable domain, with the rest looked up from reference TRBV5-1 and TRBJ2-1, is KAGVTQTPRYLIKTRGQQVTLSCSPISGHRSVSWYQQTPGQGLQFLFEYFSETQRNKGNFPGRFSGRQFSNSRSEMNVSTLELGDSALYLCASNPGQGTAEQFFGPGTRLTVL.

The rearrangement links TRBV21-1 to TRBJ2-7; the D segment call TRBD2 is taken from the table without a DNA check. TRBV21-1 counts as a pseudogene. The length of the CDR3 is 17 residues. Here the CDR3 reads CASRSLGKRGLSYEQYF. DNA of the CDR3: TGTGCCAGCAGGTCTCTGGGGAAACGGGGTTTAAGCTACGAGCAGTACTTC.

The chain has TRBV28 and TRBJ1-1; possible D gene TRBD1, 6 bases. Between the trimmed V and J ends, which lost 4 bases and 4 bases, there was a span of 10 bases. The CDR3 is 13 amino acids. The germline gives CDR1 MDHEN, CDR2 SYDVKM. The CDR3 sequence: CASSSQGFTEAFF. The CDR3 DNA sequence: TGTGCCAGCAGTTCCCAGGGGTTCACTGAAGCTTTCTTT.

J is TRBJ1-1 and V is TRBV5-1; the D gene is possibly TRBD1 (5 bases). This CDR3 has 16 residues. Germline V gives CDR1 SGHRS, CDR2 YFSETQ. Trimming removed 0 bases from V and 0 bases from J, with 12 bases in between. CDR3 sequence: CASSLAPDSLNTEAFF. Written as DNA, the CDR3 is TGCGCCAGCAGCTTGGCCCCCGACAGTTTGAACACTGAAGCTTTCTTT.

The rearrangement uses TRBV19 and TRBJ2-5, with 9 nucleotides matching TRBD1. The CDR3 runs to 15 residues. Unmatched junction bases numbered 13, after V lost 7 bases and J lost 7 bases. Germline CDR1 and CDR2: LNHDA and SQIVND (reference sequence). The CDR3 loop is CASTTQGARGGTQYF. The CDR3 DNA reads TGTGCCAGTACCACACAGGGGGCTCGGGGTGGGACCCAGTACTTC. Together with reference TRBV19 and TRBJ2-5, the CDR3 gives the full variable domain: DGGITQSPKYLFRKEGQNVTLSCEQNLNHDAMYWYRQDPGQGLRLIYYSQIVNDFQKGDIAEGYSVSREKKESFPLTVTSAQKNPTAFYLCASTTQGARGGTQYFGPGTRLLVL.

This chain joins TRBV19 and TRBJ1-2, with D unresolved. The CDR3 has 16 amino acids. V shed 7 bases and J shed 3 bases, with 21 bases lying between them. CDR1 is LNHDA, CDR2 SQIVND, per germline (reference sequence). CDR3 region: CASTPRALELDYGYTF. The CDR3 DNA reads TGTGCCAGTACCCCCCGAGCGTTAGAATTGGACTATGGCTACACCTTC.

V gene TRBV29-1 combines with J gene TRBJ2-5, with TRBD2 matching 11 bases. Germline V gives CDR1 SQVTM, CDR2 ANQGSEA. Trimming took 6 bases from V and 5 from J; bases not matched to a gene: 23. The CDR3 covers 19 residues. The CDR3 loop reads CSVVTSGSSRGLRGETQYF. For the CDR3, the DNA is TGCAGCGTGGTAACTAGCGGGAGTTCCAGAGGCCTACGCGGGGAGACCCAGTACTTC.

The chain combines TRBV5-4 with TRBJ1-2; 7 bases align to TRBD1. V lost 4 bases, J lost 2 bases, and 2 bases stayed unmatched. The CDR3 totals 13 residues. CDR1 and CDR2 (germline): SGHNT, YYREEE (reference sequence). The chain's CDR3 is CASSHRGNYGYTF. The CDR3, as DNA: TGTGCCAGCAGCCACAGGGGCAACTATGGCTACACCTTC.

This chain connects TRBV14 to TRBJ1-4, with 7 nucleotides matching TRBD1. The J segment lost 4 bases and the V segment lost 4 bases, leaving 9 bases of the junction unmatched. Germline V lookup: CDR1 SGHDN, CDR2 FVKESK. The CDR3 runs to 16 residues. As DNA, the CDR3 is TGTGCCAGCAGCCGACCGCTGACAGGGTTTAATGAAAAACTGTTTTTT. Translation: CASSRPLTGFNEKLFF.

V gene TRBV5-5 combines with J gene TRBJ1-5, with a tentative D call TRBD1 (6 bases). The CDR3 sequence is 15 residues long. V was clipped by 4 bases and J by 4 bases, with 15 bases between them. Germline lookup yields CDR1 SGHKS and CDR2 YYEKEE (reference sequence). CDR3: CASSRSAGENQPQHF. CDR3 nucleotide sequence: TGTGCCAGCAGCCGGAGCGCAGGGGAGAATCAGCCCCAGCATTTT.

V and J are TRBV27 and TRBJ2-1, with TRBD1 matching 7 bases. The V segment lost 8 bases and the J segment 9 bases; nucleotides outside the gene matches: 16. The CDR3 length is 15 residues. Germline lookup yields CDR1 MNHEY and CDR2 SMNVEV (reference sequence). The CDR3 DNA reads TGTGCCAGCCGCTGGGATATGTCGACAGGGCTTGAGCAGTTCTTC. Its translation: CASRWDMSTGLEQFF.

This chain connects TRBV28 to TRBJ2-1, with 9 bases matching TRBD1. There are 13 residues in the CDR3. J lost 7 bases, V lost 8 bases, and 6 bases had no gene match. Per the germline V gene, CDR1 is MDHEN and CDR2 is SYDVKM. This CDR3 is CASGGQGRNEQFF. Written as DNA, the CDR3 is TGTGCCAGCGGGGGACAGGGTCGGAATGAGCAGTTCTTC.

This clone was counted once. The chain combines TRBV3-1 (or the pseudogene TRBV3-2) with TRBJ1-4; tentatively, D is TRBD1 (5 bases). The CDR3 loop spans 16 amino acids. Germline V CDR1 and CDR2: LGHDT, YNNKEL (reference sequence). Trimming took off 0 bases at V and 0 bases at J, with 8 bases between the two ends. As DNA, the CDR3 is TGTGCCAGCAGCCAAGAACACAGGTCAACTAATGAAAAACTGTTTTTT. It encodes CASSQEHRSTNEKLFF.

The CDR3 region has the DNA TGTGCCAGTAGTCGGCAGGTCGGGGGCTATGGCTACACCTTC. Its protein is CASSRQVGGYGYTF. The chain carries TRBV19 and TRBJ1-2, with TRBD1 as a possible D gene (5 bases). The CDR3 length is 14 residues. Trimming took off 5 bases at V and 4 bases at J, with 14 bases between the two ends. In germline, CDR1 is LNHDA, CDR2 SQIVND (reference sequence).

V and J are TRBV14 and TRBJ2-1, with D perhaps TRBD2 (6 bases). The CDR3 has 13 amino acids. In germline, CDR1 is SGHDN, CDR2 FVKESK. V shed 5 bases and J shed 8 bases, with 13 bases lying between them. Here the CDR3 DNA reads TGTGCCAGCAGCAACCTTAGCGGCGATGAGCAGTTCTTC. It codes for CASSNLSGDEQFF.

The chain uses TRBV7-3 and TRBJ2-5; 8 nucleotides align to TRBD2. The CDR3 is 16 residues long. Germline lookup yields CDR1 SGHTA and CDR2 FQGTGA. The J segment lost 5 bases and the V segment lost 5 bases, leaving 13 bases of the junction unmatched. The CDR3 nucleotides read TGTGCCAGCAGCCCCACCCCGGGGGGGGGCGGGGAGACCCAGTACTTC. As protein: CASSPTPGGGGETQYF. Using reference TRBV7-3 and TRBJ2-5 for the parts outside the CDR3, the full variable domain is GAGVSQTPSNKVTEKGKYVELRCDPISGHTALYWYRQSLGQGPEFLIYFQGTGAADDSGLPNDRFFAVRPEGSVSTLKIQRTERGDSAVYLCASSPTPGGGGETQYFGPGTRLLVL.

This clone was seen only a few times. The chain recombines TRBV24-1 with TRBJ1-2; maybe TRBD1 (6 bases). Per the germline V gene, CDR1 is KGHDR and CDR2 is SFDVKD. Trimming took 4 bases from V and 7 from J, leaving 18 bases between them. This CDR3 contains 15 residues. CDR3 sequence: CATSDSGTRGFGYTF. The CDR3 DNA reads as TGTGCCACCAGTGACTCCGGGACAAGGGGCTTTGGCTACACCTTC.